A single sample is the source of the 11 T cell receptor beta chains below, sequenced in a study of blood T cells in healthy people across ages. A sample-barcoded 5' primer and a J-beta primer mix were used in a second PCR of roughly 7 to 11 cycles. TCRdb ran MiXCR on the 5' RACE reads and lists one entry per CDR3 protein. This repertoire shows 1.5 million to 1.9 million distinct CDR3 sequences, 40% to 45% found once; its top ten account for about 4.1%. The sample comprised blood. These TCRs come from a woman aged 18-29 years in good health.

This clonotype was observed at least ten times. The rearrangement uses TRBV7-2 and TRBJ2-7, with 10 bases fitting TRBD1. The V gene end was trimmed by 6 bases and the J gene end by 7 bases; junction bases not matched to a gene: 12. The germline V gene encodes CDR1 SGHTA and CDR2 FQGNSA. CDR3 length equals 15 residues. CDR3 sequence (DNA): TGTGCCAGCAGTTATTCCGGGACAGGGGTTGGAGAGCAGTACTTC. Protein: CASSYSGTGVGEQYF. The variable domain in full, with the rest retrieved from reference TRBV7-2 and TRBJ2-7, is GAGVSQSPSNKVTEKGKDVELRCDPISGHTALYWYRQSLGQGLEFLIYFQGNSAPDKSGLPSDRFSAERTGGSVSTLTIQRTQQEDSAVYLCASSYSGTGVGEQYFGPGTRLTVT.

There are a few counts of this clonotype. The gene calls are TRBV29-1 and TRBJ2-3, with 8 bases lining up with TRBD2. Germline CDR1 is SQVTM and CDR2 is ANQGSEA. V trimming: 7 bases; J trimming: 1 base; junction bases outside the gene matches: 19. The CDR3 is 18 amino acids. The CDR3 nucleotides read TGCAGCGCCCACCGCGGGAGGAGGGCCCCGGTAGGCACAGATACGCAGTATTTT. This gives the protein CSAHRGRRAPVGTDTQYF.

This clonotype was seen only a few times. V usage is TRBV7-9 and J usage is TRBJ2-7; D gene unclear. Trimming cost V 4 bases and J 5 bases, with 6 bases left between them. CDR3 length: 11 residues. Germline CDR1 and CDR2: SEHNR and FQNEAQ (reference sequence). The CDR3 reads CASSSRDEQYF. The CDR3 DNA is TGTGCCAGCAGCTCCCGGGACGAGCAGTACTTC.

V gene TRBV9 combines with J gene TRBJ2-5, with 10 positions matching TRBD2. The CDR3 loop spans 19 amino acids. Germline assignment: CDR1 SGDLS and CDR2 YYNGEE. The ends lost 0 bases at V and 4 bases at J; junction bases unmatched: 15. CDR3 loop: CASSVASGGVKRPSETQYF. CDR3 DNA: TGTGCCAGCAGCGTAGCTAGCGGGGGTGTCAAGAGACCGTCAGAGACCCAGTACTTC.

This clonotype appeared many times. The chain carries TRBV27 and TRBJ2-1; a possible D gene is TRBD1 (6 bases). CDR3 size: 13 residues. V was trimmed by 6 bases and J by 7 bases, leaving 13 bases between them. Germline V gene sequence: CDR1 MNHEY, CDR2 SMNVEV (reference sequence). The CDR3 DNA reads as TGTGCCAGCAGCCTTTTACAGGGAAATGAGCAGTTCTTC. Amino acid sequence: CASSLLQGNEQFF.

The sample holds a few counts of this clonotype. The chain employs TRBV2 and TRBJ2-4; 7 nucleotides agree with TRBD1. J lost 2 bases, V lost 6 bases, and 10 bases had no gene match. Germline loops: CDR1 SNHLY, CDR2 FYNNEI. The CDR3 is made up of 16 amino acids. The CDR3 sequence: CASSAQGVRTKNIQYF. The CDR3 DNA reads TGTGCCAGCAGCGCCCAGGGGGTGCGGACCAAAAACATTCAGTACTTC.

This sequence joins TRBV20-1 and TRBJ2-4; D is unresolved. Germline-derived CDR1 and CDR2 are DFQATT and SNEGSKA (reference sequence). The ends were cut back, 3 bases at V and 0 bases at J, with 15 bases in the middle. The CDR3 totals 16 residues. The DNA of the CDR3 is TGCAGTGCTAGGTTCGACGATGTTCTAGCCAAAAACATTCAGTACTTC. Amino acids: CSARFDDVLAKNIQYF.

This clonotype was recorded a few times. The rearrangement joins TRBV20-1 to TRBJ1-5; no reliable D call. V lost 0 bases, J lost 6 bases, and 15 bases lay in between. CDR3 length: 15 amino acids. Germline values: CDR1 DFQATT, CDR2 SNEGSKA (reference sequence). CDR3 bases: TGCAGTGCTAGAGATCTCAGTGGGGAGGCTCAGCCCCAGCATTTT. Translating it yields CSARDLSGEAQPQHF.

This clonotype was observed a few times. V gene TRBV5-1 combines with J gene TRBJ2-5, with D unresolved. V was shortened by 4 bases and J by 1 base, with 11 bases between the two germline ends. CDR3 size: 14 residues. The V gene's germline CDR1 is SGHRS and CDR2 YFSETQ. CDR3 bases: TGCGCCAGCAGCATCAGAGGCCCCCAAGAGACCCAGTACTTC. Amino acid sequence: CASSIRGPQETQYF.

This clonotype appeared a few times. V gene TRBV27 combines with J gene TRBJ1-5; maybe TRBD1 (5 bases). The CDR3 extends over 14 amino acids. V lost 2 bases, J lost 5 bases, and 10 bases lay in between. Germline values: CDR1 MNHEY, CDR2 SMNVEV (reference sequence). CDR3 protein: CASSLQGVDQPQHF. The CDR3 DNA reads as TGTGCCAGCAGTTTACAGGGTGTCGATCAGCCCCAGCATTTT.

This clonotype was found a few times. The V and J genes are TRBV4-1 and TRBJ2-1; 9 nucleotides agree with TRBD2. The CDR3 extends over 16 amino acids. In germline, CDR1 is MGHRA, CDR2 YSYEKL. The V segment lost 0 bases and the J segment 4 bases; nucleotides outside the gene matches: 4. CDR3 sequence (DNA): TGCGCCAGCAGCCAAGATAGACTAGCGGTTTACAATGAGCAGTTCTTC. Translated, it gives CASSQDRLAVYNEQFF.